Listed below are T cell receptor beta chains from one sample, sequenced in a study of CD8 T cells in ankylosing spondylitis. TCRdb used MiXCR to reprocess the 5' RACE reads, holding one entry per CDR3 protein. The data contain hundreds of thousands of distinct CDR3 sequences, 8% to 9.5% of them singletons. The material sequenced was blood, either unsorted or a sorted T cell fraction (not recorded which). The receptors originated from a male donor with ankylosing spondylitis or in good health (not recorded which). CDR3s include the opening cysteine and the closing phenylalanine or tryptophan. D genes are given only for firm matches. Not every row has a clone size; where given, it reads once, few, many or a size class.

V	D	J	size	CDR3	DNA
TRBV15	-	TRBJ1-1	few	CATSRDRNRNTEAFF	TGTGCCACCAGCAGAGATCGGAACAGGAACACTGAAGCTTTCTTT
TRBV7-9	-	TRBJ2-3	many	CASSSPRGGTDTQYF	TGTGCCAGCAGCTCCCCCAGGGGGGGTACAGATACGCAGTATTTT
TRBV20-1	TRBD1	TRBJ1-3	few	CSARPTTGSSGNTIYF	TGCAGTGCTAGACCAACGACAGGGAGCTCTGGAAACACCATATATTTT
TRBV12-3/TRBV12-4	TRBD2	TRBJ2-5	many	CASSLGTSGAQETQYF	TGTGCCAGCAGTTTAGGAACTAGCGGGGCGCAAGAGACCCAGTACTTC
TRBV10-3	TRBD2	TRBJ2-2	many	CAISASGNTGELFF	TGTGCCATCAGTGCTAGCGGGAACACCGGGGAGCTGTTTTTT
TRBV27	-	TRBJ2-7	many	CASSPNLGDEQYF	TGTGCCAGCAGTCCCAATCTTGGAGACGAGCAGTACTTC
TRBV20-1	-	TRBJ2-7	many	CSAQGWGSSYEQYF	TGCAGTGCTCAGGGGTGGGGAAGCTCCTACGAGCAGTACTTC
TRBV12-3/TRBV12-4	TRBD2	TRBJ2-1	many	CASSFGSGGNNEQFF	TGTGCCAGCAGTTTTGGTAGCGGGGGAAACAATGAGCAGTTCTTC
TRBV4-3	TRBD2	TRBJ2-1	many	CASSQGAGVYNEQFF	TGCGCCAGCAGCCAAGGAGCGGGAGTGTACAATGAGCAGTTCTTC
TRBV27	TRBD1	TRBJ2-7	many	CASSSNRDRTYEQYF	TGTGCCAGCAGTTCGAATAGGGACAGGACATACGAGCAGTACTTC
TRBV29-1	TRBD1	TRBJ1-2	many	CSVQAGTVNYGYTF	TGCAGCGTCCAGGCCGGGACAGTTAACTATGGCTACACCTTC
TRBV16	-	TRBJ1-1	many	CASSGRVSTEAFF	TGTGCCAGCAGCGGGAGAGTGAGCACTGAAGCTTTCTTT
TRBV5-1	-	TRBJ1-4	many	CASSFGQGGEKLFF	TGCGCCAGCAGCTTTGGGCAGGGCGGTGAAAAACTGTTTTTT
TRBV6-5	-	TRBJ1-6	few	CASSYSGKRDSPLHF	TGTGCCAGCAGTTACTCTGGCAAGCGCGATTCACCCCTCCACTTT
TRBV6-1	-	TRBJ1-6	many	CASRHVAGSPLHF	TGTGCCAGCCGACACGTAGCCGGTTCACCCCTCCACTTT
TRBV5-4	-	TRBJ1-2	many	CASSLVRARAEGYTF	TGTGCCAGCAGCTTGGTCCGAGCCAGGGCGGAGGGCTACACCTTC
TRBV7-6	TRBD2	TRBJ2-3	medium-sized	CASSLTSGRTDTQYF	TGTGCCAGCAGCCTGACTAGCGGGAGAACAGATACGCAGTATTTT
TRBV20-1	TRBD2	TRBJ2-7	many	CSAGGLAGVEQYF	TGCAGTGCTGGAGGACTAGCGGGAGTTGAGCAGTACTTC
TRBV20-1	-	TRBJ1-6	many	CSAKGDPVYSPLHF	TGCAGTGCTAAAGGGGACCCGGTTTATTCACCCCTCCACTTT
TRBV5-1	TRBD1	TRBJ1-1	few	CASSPLEGAGTEAFF	TGCGCCAGCAGCCCCTTGGAGGGGGCGGGTACTGAAGCTTTCTTT
TRBV6-6	-	TRBJ1-1	-	CASGGLGTEAFF	TGTGCCAGCGGAGGACTGGGGACTGAAGCTTTCTTT
TRBV6-1	-	TRBJ1-1	many	CATSHQGNTEAFF	TGTGCCACCTCCCACCAGGGGAACACTGAAGCTTTCTTT
TRBV5-1	-	TRBJ2-1	few	CASSLPGSQSPYNEQFF	TGCGCCAGCAGCTTGCCTGGGAGTCAGAGCCCTTACAATGAGCAGTTCTTC
TRBV20-1	-	TRBJ1-3	many	CSALQAPGRNTIYF	TGCAGTGCTTTACAGGCTCCGGGTCGAAACACCATATATTTT
TRBV9	TRBD1	TRBJ2-7	many	CASSGGTGSSYEQYF	TGTGCCAGCAGCGGCGGGACAGGGAGCTCCTACGAGCAGTACTTC
TRBV4-1	TRBD1	TRBJ2-7	many	CASSPGTGEYEQYF	TGCGCCAGCAGCCCGGGGACAGGGGAGTACGAGCAGTACTTC
TRBV5-1	-	TRBJ1-5	many	CASSPGGGEPQHF	TGCGCCAGCAGCCCCGGAGGCGGGGAGCCCCAGCATTTT
TRBV12-3/TRBV12-4	-	TRBJ2-1	many	CASSWAPWEQFF	TGTGCCAGCAGTTGGGCGCCTTGGGAGCAGTTCTTC
TRBV6-2/TRBV6-3	-	TRBJ1-1	-	CASSLLSRADTEAFF	TGTGCCAGCAGTCTACTCAGCAGGGCGGACACTGAAGCTTTCTTT
TRBV12-3/TRBV12-4	-	TRBJ1-1	many	CASSFSSSNTEAFF	TGTGCCAGCAGTTTTTCGTCCAGTAACACTGAAGCTTTCTTT
TRBV5-1	-	TRBJ2-5	many	CASSATVLTETQYF	TGCGCCAGCAGCGCGACAGTGTTAACAGAGACCCAGTACTTC
TRBV5-1	TRBD1	TRBJ1-2	many	CASSPGQAGRYGYTF	TGCGCCAGCAGCCCCGGACAGGCAGGGCGCTATGGCTACACCTTC
TRBV7-8	-	TRBJ2-7	-	CASSLGASNDEQYF	TGTGCCAGCAGCCTGGGGGCCTCTAACGACGAGCAGTACTTC
TRBV5-1	TRBD2	TRBJ2-2	many	CASSWGLAAPRGELFF	TGCGCCAGCAGCTGGGGACTAGCGGCCCCGAGGGGGGAGCTGTTTTTT
TRBV5-5	-	TRBJ1-5	few	CASSFNRGEGNQPQHF	TGTGCCAGCAGCTTTAATCGGGGTGAGGGAAATCAGCCCCAGCATTTT
TRBV7-9	TRBD1	TRBJ1-2	many	CASSPLDRGPWGYTF	TGTGCCAGCAGCCCATTGGACAGGGGCCCGTGGGGCTACACCTTC
TRBV12-3/TRBV12-4	-	TRBJ1-1	many	CASTRDRINTEAFF	TGTGCCAGCACTAGAGACAGGATCAACACTGAAGCTTTCTTT
TRBV7-2	TRBD2	TRBJ2-3	many	CASSLSGGGTSTDTQYF	TGTGCCAGCAGCTTATCTGGCGGGGGGACCAGCACAGATACGCAGTATTTT
TRBV12-3/TRBV12-4	-	TRBJ1-1	-	CASSPSPAKEAFF	TGTGCCAGCAGCCCCTCACCCGCTAAAGAAGCTTTCTTT
TRBV5-5	TRBD1	TRBJ1-1	-	CASMRTGEKTEAFF	TGTGCCAGCATGCGGACAGGGGAAAAGACTGAAGCTTTCTTT